This entry features one TCR beta chain sequence. Its target is not known. Prepared TCR beta cDNA libraries contained unique molecular identifiers. Out of roughly 0.85 to 11 million T cells, some 500,000 cDNA molecules were generated. MiXCR, run by TCRdb on the PCR reads, gives a single entry per CDR3 protein. The sample consists of 550,000 to 700,000 distinct CDR3 sequences, around 40% of them appearing once. This entry belongs to a study of post-analysis software for immune sequencing data. Overall study: The study covered relapsing-remitting, secondary progressive and progressive-relapsing courses of multiple sclerosis. Study-level points and caveats: A handful of TRBV segments were significantly more frequent in patients than in controls. TRBV5-6, TRBV5-1 and TRBV20-1 were among these segments.

The germline V gene has CDR1 DFQATT and CDR2 SNEGSKA (reference sequence). The CDR3 runs to 13 residues. V lost 6 bases and J 5 bases, leaving 14 bases between the germline ends. J is TRBJ1-5 and V is TRBV20-1; maybe TRBD1 (6 bases). The receptor's source is a girl aged 10-17 years with multiple sclerosis. Sequenced sample: blood. DNA for the CDR3: TGCAGTGCAACCCGGACAGCTCATCAGCCCCAGCATTTT. As protein: CSATRTAHQPQHF.